These 16 T cell receptor beta chains were all obtained from the same sample, sequenced in a study of T cell repertoires in cytomegalovirus infection. Antigen specificity for these receptors is unknown. TCRdb re-called the reads through MiXCR, storing one row per CDR3 protein. The repertoire includes about 770,000 distinct CDR3 sequences, about 28% of them detected once, and less than 15% sits in the top ten. Sequencing was performed on cultured CD8+ T cells from PBMCs, taken from culture after CMV antigen stimulation. Receptors were obtained from a human donor in good health (CMV status not recorded). Some clones in this sample may be carry-over from other donors' samples.

This clonotype was recorded many times. V gene TRBV7-8 combines with J gene TRBJ2-2; 11 bases fit TRBD1. V dropped 6 bases and J dropped 4; count of bases not matched to a gene: 7. Germline CDR1 SGHVS, CDR2 FQNEAQ. The CDR3 loop spans 16 amino acids. The CDR3 DNA follows: TGTGCCAGCAGTTACTTAGGGACAGGGGGCACCGGGGAGCTGTTTTTT. Translated, it gives CASSYLGTGGTGELFF.

The CDR3 reads CASSFFWDSNEKLFF. The CDR3 DNA reads TGTGCCAGCAGTTTCTTCTGGGACAGCAATGAAAAACTGTTTTTT. This sequence joins TRBV27 and TRBJ1-4; 7 nucleotides match TRBD1. The CDR3 spans 15 residues. From germline, CDR1 is MNHEY and CDR2 SMNVEV (reference sequence). Trimming cost V 3 bases and J 5 bases; bases outside gene matches: 6.

This clonotype has a handful of counts. The rearrangement links TRBV2 to TRBJ2-1; D ambiguous. The CDR3 contains 15 residues. V lost 4 bases and J lost 2, with 12 bases in between. The germline gives CDR1 SNHLY, CDR2 FYNNEI. CDR3 in amino acids: CASSVRQIAYNEQFF. CDR3 in DNA: TGTGCCAGCAGTGTAAGGCAGATTGCCTACAATGAGCAGTTCTTC.

This clonotype showed up many times. The chain joins TRBV7-8 to TRBJ2-7, with a weak D call TRBD2 (6 bases). The CDR3 length is 20 residues. V was trimmed by 0 bases and J by 3 bases, leaving 27 bases between them. Germline-derived CDR1 and CDR2 are SGHVS and FQNEAQ. CDR3 in DNA: TGTGCCAGCAGCTTAGCCTCCCCCTTAGCGGAGCCACGACGATTCTACGAGCAGTACGTC. Residues: CASSLASPLAEPRRFYEQYV.

This clonotype was detected a few times. V gene TRBV15 combines with J gene TRBJ2-3; D ambiguous. The CDR3 has 13 amino acids. V lost 1 base and J 2 bases, leaving 4 bases between the germline ends. Looked up from germline, CDR1 is LNHNV and CDR2 is YYDKDF (reference sequence). The CDR3 loop is CATSRALTDTQYF. For the CDR3, the DNA is TGTGCCACCAGCAGAGCTCTCACAGATACGCAGTATTTT.

The chain carries TRBV6-5 and TRBJ1-1; the D is unclear. The CDR3 covers 13 residues. Trimming took 6 bases from V and 0 from J, leaving 8 bases between them. From germline, CDR1 is MNHEY and CDR2 SVGAGI. CDR3 bases: TGTGCCAGCAGGGAAAATTTGAACACTGAAGCTTTCTTT. The encoded protein is CASRENLNTEAFF.

This clonotype was picked up a small number of times. This chain joins TRBV12-3 or TRBV12-4 and TRBJ1-5; D is unclear. Trimming took 5 bases from V and 3 from J, leaving 14 bases between them. The CDR3 is made up of 15 amino acids. This CDR3 reads CASSPHTMVNQPQHF. CDR3 in DNA: TGTGCCAGCAGTCCTCATACAATGGTCAATCAGCCCCAGCATTTT.

The V call is TRBV2, the J call TRBJ1-4; D uncertain. The CDR3 contains 15 residues. Trimming pared 11 bases from V and 0 bases from J, leaving 16 bases between. The V gene's germline CDR1 is SNHLY and CDR2 FYNNEI. CDR3 amino acids: CACEEWQATNEKLFF. In DNA form, the CDR3 reads TGTGCCTGTGAGGAGTGGCAAGCAACTAATGAAAAACTGTTTTTT.

The rearrangement uses TRBV7-9 and TRBJ1-4; 9 positions agree with TRBD1. The V gene end was trimmed by 5 bases and the J gene end by 7 bases; junction bases not matched to a gene: 8. Germline V gives CDR1 SEHNR, CDR2 FQNEAQ (reference sequence). The CDR3 is 15 amino acids. The CDR3 bases are TGTGCCAGCAGCCCTCAACAGGGGGCCAGTGAAAAACTGTTTTTT. Protein sequence: CASSPQQGASEKLFF.

The chain is built from TRBV5-8 and TRBJ2-1; 10 nucleotides line up with TRBD2. The V segment lost 0 bases and the J segment 8 bases; nucleotides outside the gene matches: 11. Germline assignment: CDR1 SGHTS and CDR2 YDEGEE. This CDR3 spans 17 amino acids. The CDR3 nucleotides are TGTGCCAGCAGCTTGGCCAGGATAGCGGGGGGTAGGGATGAGCAGTTCTTC. Its protein is CASSLARIAGGRDEQFF.

In this sample, this clonotype turned up a few times. The chain couples TRBV20-1 to TRBJ1-2; 9 bases align to TRBD1. Germline V gives CDR1 DFQATT, CDR2 SNEGSKA (reference sequence). V lost 4 bases and J lost 8; bases outside the gene matches: 8. This CDR3 is 13 amino acids long. CDR3 loop: CSATGQGKRGYTF. CDR3 bases: TGCAGTGCTACGGGACAGGGCAAGAGAGGCTACACCTTC.

The CDR3 reads CFVIGSLYEQYV. The CDR3 DNA reads TGTTTCGTTATCGGGTCTCTCTACGAGCAGTACGTC. V and J are TRBV6-1 and TRBJ2-7; no definite D call. From germline, CDR1 is MNHNS and CDR2 SASEGT. The CDR3 is 12 residues long.

The rearrangement uses TRBV7-3 and TRBJ2-1; 11 bases fit TRBD2. Trimming at V came to 6 bases and at J to 0 bases, leaving 7 bases not matched to a gene. This CDR3 is 17 amino acids long. CDR1 is SGHTA and CDR2 is FQGTGA in the germline V gene. The CDR3 here is CASRPTSGTSSYNEQFF. CDR3 sequence (DNA): TGTGCCAGCAGGCCGACTAGCGGGACTAGCTCCTACAATGAGCAGTTCTTC.

This clonotype was recorded at least ten times. Mismatch with germline at one junction end may stem from a read error. The chain uses TRBV7-7 and TRBJ2-1, with TRBD1 matching 8 bases. Germline loops: CDR1 SSHAT, CDR2 FNYEAQ (reference sequence). This CDR3 has 15 amino acids. The CDR3 sequence is CASSPGTGTYNEQFF. CDR3 DNA sequence: TGTGCTAGCAGCCCCGGGACAGGAACATACAATGAGCAGTTCTTC.

This clonotype has a handful of counts. The chain employs TRBV5-5 and TRBJ2-7; D tentatively fits TRBD1 or TRBD2 (5 bases each). V was clipped by 0 bases and J by 2 bases, with 12 bases between them. The CDR3 loop spans 15 amino acids. The germline CDR1 and CDR2 sequences are SGHKS and YYEKEE (reference sequence). As DNA, the CDR3 is TGTGCCAGCAGCTTGGCCGAGGGCAGGGCCTACGAGCAGTACTTC. Translated: CASSLAEGRAYEQYF.

This clonotype was seen only a few times. The chain has TRBV14 and TRBJ1-1; D may be TRBD1 (5 bases). V was trimmed by 1 base and J by 8 bases, leaving 14 bases between them. This CDR3 has 14 amino acids. Germline CDR1 reads SGHDN; CDR2 reads FVKESK. CDR3 in DNA: TGTGCCAGCAGCCAAGCCACGTGGGGGACGGAAGCTTTCTTT. Its protein is CASSQATWGTEAFF.